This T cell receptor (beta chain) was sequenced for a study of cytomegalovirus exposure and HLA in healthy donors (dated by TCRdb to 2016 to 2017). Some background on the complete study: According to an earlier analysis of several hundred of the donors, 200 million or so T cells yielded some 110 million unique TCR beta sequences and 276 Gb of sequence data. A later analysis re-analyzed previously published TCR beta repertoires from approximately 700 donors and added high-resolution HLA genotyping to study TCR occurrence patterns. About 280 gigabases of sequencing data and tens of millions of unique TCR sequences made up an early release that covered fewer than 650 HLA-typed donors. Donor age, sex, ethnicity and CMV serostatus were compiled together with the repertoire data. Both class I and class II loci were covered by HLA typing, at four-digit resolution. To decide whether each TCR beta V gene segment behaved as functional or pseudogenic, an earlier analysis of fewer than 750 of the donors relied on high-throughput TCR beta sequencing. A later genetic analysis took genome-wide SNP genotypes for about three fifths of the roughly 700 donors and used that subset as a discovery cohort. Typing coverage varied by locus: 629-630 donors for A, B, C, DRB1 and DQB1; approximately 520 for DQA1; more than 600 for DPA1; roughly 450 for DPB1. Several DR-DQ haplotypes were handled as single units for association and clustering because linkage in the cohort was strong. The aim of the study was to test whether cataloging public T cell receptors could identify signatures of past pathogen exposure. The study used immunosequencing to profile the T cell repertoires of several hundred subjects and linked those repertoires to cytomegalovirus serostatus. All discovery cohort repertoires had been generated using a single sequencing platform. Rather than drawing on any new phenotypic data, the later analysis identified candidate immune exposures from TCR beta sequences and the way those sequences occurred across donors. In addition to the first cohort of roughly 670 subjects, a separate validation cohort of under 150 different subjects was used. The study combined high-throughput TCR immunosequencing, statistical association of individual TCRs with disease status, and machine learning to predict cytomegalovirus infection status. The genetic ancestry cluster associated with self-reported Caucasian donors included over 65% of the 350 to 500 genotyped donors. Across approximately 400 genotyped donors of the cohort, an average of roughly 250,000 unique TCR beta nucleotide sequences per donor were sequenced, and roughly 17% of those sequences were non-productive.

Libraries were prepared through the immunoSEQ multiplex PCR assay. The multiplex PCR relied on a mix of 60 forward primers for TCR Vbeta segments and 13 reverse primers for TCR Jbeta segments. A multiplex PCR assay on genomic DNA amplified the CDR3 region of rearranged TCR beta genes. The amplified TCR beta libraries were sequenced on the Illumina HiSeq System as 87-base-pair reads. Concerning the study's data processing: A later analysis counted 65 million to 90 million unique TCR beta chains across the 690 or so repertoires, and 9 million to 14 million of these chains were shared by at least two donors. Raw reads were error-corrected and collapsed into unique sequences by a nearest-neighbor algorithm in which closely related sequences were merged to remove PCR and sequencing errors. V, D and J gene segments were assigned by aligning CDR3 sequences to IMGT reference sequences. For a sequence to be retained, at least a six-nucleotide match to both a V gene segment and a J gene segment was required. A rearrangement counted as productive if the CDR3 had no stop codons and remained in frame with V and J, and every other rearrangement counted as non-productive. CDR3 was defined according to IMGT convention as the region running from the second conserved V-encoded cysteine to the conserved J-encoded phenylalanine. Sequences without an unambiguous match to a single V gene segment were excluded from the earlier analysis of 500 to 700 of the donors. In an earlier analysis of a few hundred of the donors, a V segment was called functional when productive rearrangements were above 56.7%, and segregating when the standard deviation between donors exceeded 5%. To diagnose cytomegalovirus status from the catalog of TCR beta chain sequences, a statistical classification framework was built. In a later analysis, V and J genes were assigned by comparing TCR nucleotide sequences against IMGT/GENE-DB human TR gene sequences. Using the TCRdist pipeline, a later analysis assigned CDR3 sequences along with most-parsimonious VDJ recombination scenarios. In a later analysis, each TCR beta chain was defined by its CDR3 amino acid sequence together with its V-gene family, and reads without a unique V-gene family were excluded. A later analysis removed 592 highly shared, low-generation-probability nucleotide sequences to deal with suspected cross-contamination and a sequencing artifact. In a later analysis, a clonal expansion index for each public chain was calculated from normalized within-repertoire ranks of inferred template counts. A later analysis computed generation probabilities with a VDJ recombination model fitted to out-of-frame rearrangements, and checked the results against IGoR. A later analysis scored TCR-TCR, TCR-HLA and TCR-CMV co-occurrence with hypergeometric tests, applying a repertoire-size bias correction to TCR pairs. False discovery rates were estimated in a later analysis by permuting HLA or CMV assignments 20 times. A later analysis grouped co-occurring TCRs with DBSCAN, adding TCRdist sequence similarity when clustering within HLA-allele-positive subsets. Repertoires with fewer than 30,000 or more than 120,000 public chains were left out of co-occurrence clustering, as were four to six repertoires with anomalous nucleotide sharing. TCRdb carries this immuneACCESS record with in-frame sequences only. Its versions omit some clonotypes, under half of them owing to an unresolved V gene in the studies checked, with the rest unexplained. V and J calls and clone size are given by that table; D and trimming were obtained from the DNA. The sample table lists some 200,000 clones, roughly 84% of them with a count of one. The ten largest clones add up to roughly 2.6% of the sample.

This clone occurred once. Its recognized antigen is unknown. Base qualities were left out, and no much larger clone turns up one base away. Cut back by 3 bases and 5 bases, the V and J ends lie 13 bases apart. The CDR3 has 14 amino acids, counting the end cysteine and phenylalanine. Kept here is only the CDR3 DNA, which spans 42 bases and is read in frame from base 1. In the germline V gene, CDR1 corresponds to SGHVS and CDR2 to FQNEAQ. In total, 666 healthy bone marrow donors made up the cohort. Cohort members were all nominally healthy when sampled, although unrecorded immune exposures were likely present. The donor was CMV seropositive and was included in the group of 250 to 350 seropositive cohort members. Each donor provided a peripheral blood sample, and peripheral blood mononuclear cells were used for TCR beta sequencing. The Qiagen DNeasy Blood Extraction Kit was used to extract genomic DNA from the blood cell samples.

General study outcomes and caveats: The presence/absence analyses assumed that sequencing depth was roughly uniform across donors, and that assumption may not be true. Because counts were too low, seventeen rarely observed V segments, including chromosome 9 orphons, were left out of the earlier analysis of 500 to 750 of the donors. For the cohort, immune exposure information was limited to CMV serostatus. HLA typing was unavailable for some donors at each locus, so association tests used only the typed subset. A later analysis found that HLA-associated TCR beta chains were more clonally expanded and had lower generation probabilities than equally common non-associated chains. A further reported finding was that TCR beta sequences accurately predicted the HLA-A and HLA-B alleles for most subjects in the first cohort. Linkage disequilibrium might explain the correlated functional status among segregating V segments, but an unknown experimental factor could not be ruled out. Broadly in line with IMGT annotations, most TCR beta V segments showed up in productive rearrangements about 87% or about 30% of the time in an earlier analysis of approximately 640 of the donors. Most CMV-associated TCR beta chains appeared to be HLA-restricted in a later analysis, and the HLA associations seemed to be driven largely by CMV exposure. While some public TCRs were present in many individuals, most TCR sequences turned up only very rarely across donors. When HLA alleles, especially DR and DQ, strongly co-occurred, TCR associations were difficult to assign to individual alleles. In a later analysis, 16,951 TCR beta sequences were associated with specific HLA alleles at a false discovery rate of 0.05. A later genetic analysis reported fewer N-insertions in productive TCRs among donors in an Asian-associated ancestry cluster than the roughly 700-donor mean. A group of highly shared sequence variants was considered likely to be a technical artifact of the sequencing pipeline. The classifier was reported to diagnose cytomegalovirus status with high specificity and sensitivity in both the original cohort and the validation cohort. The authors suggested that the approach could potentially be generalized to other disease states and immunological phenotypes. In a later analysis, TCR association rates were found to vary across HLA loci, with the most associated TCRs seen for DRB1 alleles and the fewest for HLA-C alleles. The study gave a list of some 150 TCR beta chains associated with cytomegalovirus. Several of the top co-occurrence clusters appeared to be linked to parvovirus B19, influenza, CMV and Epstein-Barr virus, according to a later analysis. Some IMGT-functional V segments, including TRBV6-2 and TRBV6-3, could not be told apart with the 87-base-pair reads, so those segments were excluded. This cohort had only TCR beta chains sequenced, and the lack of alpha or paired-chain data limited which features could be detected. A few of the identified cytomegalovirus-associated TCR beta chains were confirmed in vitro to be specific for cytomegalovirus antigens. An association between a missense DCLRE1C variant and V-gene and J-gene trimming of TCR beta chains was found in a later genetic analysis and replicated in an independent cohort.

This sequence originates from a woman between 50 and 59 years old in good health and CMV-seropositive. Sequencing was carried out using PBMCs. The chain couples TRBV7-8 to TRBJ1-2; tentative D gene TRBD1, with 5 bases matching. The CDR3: CASSFQGSDYGYTF. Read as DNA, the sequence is TGTGCCAGCAGCTTCCAGGGCAGCGATTATGGCTACACCTTC.